The entry below describes one T cell receptor (beta chain). Its recognized antigen is unknown. Qualities for individual bases were not recorded, and no much larger clone is one base off. The CDR3 numbers 14 residues from cysteine through phenylalanine. Only CDR3 DNA is held: 42 bases, read in frame from base 1. V is cut by 8 bases and J by 4 bases, and the space between the germline ends is 20 bases. CDR1 SQVTM and CDR2 ANQGSEA are derived from the germline V gene. The sample originates from a study of graft-versus-host responses after intestinal transplantation (dated by TCRdb to the early 2020s). With regard to the full study: The transplants that recipients got were multivisceral, liver-intestinal, or isolated intestinal. Every recipient was given anti-thymocyte globulin induction, followed by approximately 3 years of maintenance tacrolimus and steroids. After intestinal transplantation, graft-versus-host and host-versus-graft alloreactive T cell clones were followed in the graft, circulation and bone marrow using bulk TCR-beta CDR3 sequencing. To identify alloreactive clones, pre-transplant mixed lymphocyte reaction products were sequenced and compared with unstimulated pre-transplant donor and recipient T cells. Of the 20 to 25 intestinal transplant recipients enrolled in the cohort, one of whom was a retransplant, a few patients without pretransplant specimens were excluded. A peak of at least 4% donor T cells among recipient peripheral blood mononuclear cells was the definition used for donor T cell macrochimerism. Instead of going to the commercial service, samples from a few later patients were sequenced in-house on an Illumina MiSeq and processed with MiXCR.

Per the publication, the time point label means: cells obtained before transplantation from donor or recipient. CD3+CD4+ and CD3+CD8+ populations were FACS-sorted from unstimulated pre-transplant donor and recipient cells taken from spleen or lymph nodes. Library generation was performed with the immunoSEQ multiplex PCR assay. In most patients, genomic DNA was isolated using the Qiagen DNeasy Blood and Tissue Kit and sent frozen to Adaptive Biotechnologies for TCR sequencing. For most patients, high-throughput TCR-beta CDR3 sequencing of genomic DNA was performed by Adaptive Biotechnologies. As for how the authors treated the data: Adaptive's ImmunoSEQ software supplied the TCR sequencing data for around 19 patients, while MiXCR and VDJtools were used to process a few other patients. To correct CD4 versus CD8 sorting errors, any sequence found in both subsets at a frequency ratio below 5:1 was removed. Because the origin of CDR3 nucleotide sequences shared between donor and recipient could not be assigned, those sequences were removed. At least 2-fold expansion over unstimulated cells and a minimum CFSE-low frequency of 0.002% (template counts) or 0.001% (read counts) were required for clones to be classified as alloreactive. A clone was considered mappable if detected in the sequenced pre-transplant spleen, lymph node, or MLR CFSE-low populations of the donor or recipient. The cumulative frequency of alloreactive clones was calculated as a percentage of all sequences, weighted by copy number. Sourced from immuneACCESS, this table was stored by TCRdb with only in-frame sequences that have V and J called. A share of the clones is absent; for the studies checked, an unresolved V gene accounts for under half, and the remainder has no known explanation. V and J calls plus clone size are reproduced from that table; the DNA served to infer D and trimming. For this sample the table gives about 66,000 clones, of which roughly 87% were detected only once. The leading ten clones occupy 1.3% of the sample.

Findings and caveats that apply to the study as a whole: GvH clones were detected in recipient bone marrow, and some of these GvH clones were observed earlier in ileal mucosa or blood, consistent with an intestinal mucosal origin. High GvH to HvG T cell clonal ratios were observed in the allografts of patients with donor T cell macrochimerism. Early after transplant, peak levels of circulating GvH clones were associated with declines in HvG clones. The relatively low number and heterogeneity of intestinal transplant patients limited the conclusions.

The receptor chain draws on TRBV29-1 and TRBJ1-2; TRBD1 is possibly the D segment (6 matching bases). This receptor was obtained from a human donor who received an intestinal transplant. The sequencing used unstimulated CD8+ T cells sorted from spleen or lymph node cells, collected before intestinal transplant. The nucleotides read TGCAGCTTTAAGGACAGTATCCTCCCCTATGGCTACACCTTC. Its product reads: CSFKDSILPYGYTF.